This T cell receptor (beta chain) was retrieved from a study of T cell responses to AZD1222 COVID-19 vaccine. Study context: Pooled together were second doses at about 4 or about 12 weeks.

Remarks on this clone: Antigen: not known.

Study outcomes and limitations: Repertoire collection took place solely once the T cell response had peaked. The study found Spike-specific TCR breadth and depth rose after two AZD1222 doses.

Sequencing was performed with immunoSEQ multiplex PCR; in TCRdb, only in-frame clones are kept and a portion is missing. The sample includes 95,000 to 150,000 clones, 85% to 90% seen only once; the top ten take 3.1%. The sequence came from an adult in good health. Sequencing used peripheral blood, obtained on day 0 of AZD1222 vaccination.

CDR3 sequence (DNA): TGTGCCAGCAGCTTGACAGGGATCAGCTCCTATGGCTACACCTTC. This codes for CASSLTGISSYGYTF. This chain joins TRBV7-9 and TRBJ1-2; 7 bases align to TRBD1. Germline assignment: CDR1 SEHNR and CDR2 FQNEAQ (reference sequence). With V trimmed by 3 bases and J by 4 bases, 8 bases remained unmatched. This CDR3 spans 15 amino acids.